This entry lists 22 T cell receptor beta chains sequenced from one sample in a study of OX40 agonist ivuxolimab in advanced cancers. Profiling relied on immunoSEQ multiplex PCR, and the TCRdb table lists in-frame clones only, not all of them. The sample gives 40,000 to 55,000 clones, around 92% of which show up once; roughly a sixth is in the top ten. The sample here was CD4+ or CD8+ T cells sorted from blood, taken in a trial of the OX40 agonist ivuxolimab. These receptors all come from an adult with an advanced solid tumor such as melanoma, head and neck, liver or kidney cancer.

The J gene is TRBJ2-5, the V gene TRBV28; TRBD2 is a possible D gene (5 bases). Trimming stripped 2 bases from V and 1 base from J, with 8 bases between. This CDR3 spans 14 amino acids. The V gene's germline CDR1 is MDHEN and CDR2 SYDVKM. The CDR3 DNA is TGTGCCAGCAGTTTACTAGGACTCCAAGAGACCCAGTACTTC. Translating it yields CASSLLGLQETQYF. The full variable domain, completed using reference TRBV28 and TRBJ2-5, is DVKVTQSSRYLVKRTGEKVFLECVQDMDHENMFWYRQDPGLGLRLIYFSYDVKMKEKGDIPEGYSVSREKKERFSLILESASTNQTSMYLCASSLLGLQETQYFGPGTRLLVL.

The rearrangement uses TRBV6-1 and TRBJ2-7, with no clear D. V was clipped by 1 base and J by 2 bases, with 12 bases between them. The length of the CDR3 is 15 residues. Germline V gives CDR1 MNHNS, CDR2 SASEGT. CDR3 nucleotides: TGTGCCAGCAGTGAAGGGCGGTTGGTTGCCTACGAGCAGTACTTC. Translating it yields CASSEGRLVAYEQYF.

V and J are TRBV10-3 and TRBJ2-5; D tentatively fits TRBD1 or TRBD2 (5 bases each). Germline CDR1 ENHRY, CDR2 SYGVKD. V was trimmed by 2 bases and J by 4 bases, leaving 17 bases between them. This CDR3 contains 16 residues. CDR3 nucleotide sequence: TGTGCCATCAGTGAGGGGGAGACCAGGGTAAGAGAGACCCAGTACTTC. This encodes CAISEGETRVRETQYF.

The chain employs TRBV7-9 and TRBJ1-3, with D maybe TRBD1 (6 bases). This CDR3 has 17 residues. V was clipped by 5 bases and J by 0 bases, with 17 bases between them. Germline V gives CDR1 SEHNR, CDR2 FQNEAQ (reference sequence). CDR3: CASSPPGALSSGNTIYF. CDR3 nucleotides: TGTGCCAGCAGCCCCCCAGGGGCGCTAAGCTCTGGAAACACCATATATTTT.

This clone has a single count. The chain has TRBV5-4 and TRBJ1-2; D is unresolved. The CDR3 contains 14 residues. Germline V gene sequence: CDR1 SGHNT, CDR2 YYREEE (reference sequence). With 2 bases removed from V and 2 bases from J, the gap between germline ends came to 10 bases. The CDR3 DNA reads TGTGCCAGCAGCTTACAACGGGTGAACTATGGCTACACCTTC. This sequence encodes CASSLQRVNYGYTF.

V gene TRBV6-6 combines with J gene TRBJ1-2; D remains ambiguous. The germline gives CDR1 MNHNY, CDR2 SVGAGI (reference sequence). The CDR3 is made up of 11 amino acids. V shed 6 bases and J shed 8 bases, with 10 bases lying between them. The CDR3 protein is CASSRGSGYTF. CDR3 bases: TGTGCCAGCAGCCGCGGTAGCGGCTACACCTTC.

The rearrangement uses TRBV7-9 and TRBJ2-5; tentatively, D is TRBD1 (5 bases). The V end was cut by 5 bases, the J end by 5 bases, with 15 bases between. The CDR3 extends over 14 amino acids. CDR1 and CDR2 (germline): SEHNR, FQNEAQ (reference sequence). CDR3 bases: TGTGCCAGCAGCCCACCAGGGCTGCGGGAGACCCAGTACTTC. As protein: CASSPPGLRETQYF.

This clone was picked up one time. The chain couples TRBV27 to TRBJ1-6; D unclear. Between the trimmed V and J ends, which lost 3 bases and 8 bases, there was a span of 14 bases. The germline V gene has CDR1 MNHEY and CDR2 SMNVEV (reference sequence). The CDR3 runs to 15 residues. The CDR3 protein is CASSFRSANDSPLHF. CDR3 coding DNA: TGTGCCAGCAGTTTTCGGTCCGCTAATGATTCACCCCTCCACTTT.

The chain is built from TRBV6-1 and TRBJ1-2; D is perhaps TRBD1 (5 bases). Looked up from germline, CDR1 is MNHNS and CDR2 is SASEGT. The CDR3 spans 14 residues. The ends were cut back, 0 bases at V and 8 bases at J, with 13 bases in the middle. The DNA for the CDR3 is TGTGCCAGCAGTGAAGCTTCGGACATGATCGGCTACACCTTC. Translation gives CASSEASDMIGYTF.

The genes are TRBV7-8 and TRBJ2-1; possibly TRBD1 for D (6 bases). Trimming pared 8 bases from V and 0 bases from J, leaving 8 bases between. Looked up from germline, CDR1 is SGHVS and CDR2 is FQNEAQ. The CDR3 spans 13 residues. The CDR3 nucleotides are TGTGCCAGCCGACAGGACTCCTACAATGAGCAGTTCTTC. Residues: CASRQDSYNEQFF.

The chain uses TRBV27 and TRBJ2-7, with 7 bases lining up with TRBD2. Germline V gene lookup returns CDR1 MNHEY and CDR2 SMNVEV (reference sequence). The CDR3 has 13 residues. The V gene end was trimmed by 6 bases and the J gene end by 2 bases; junction bases not matched to a gene: 4. In DNA, the CDR3 is TGTGCCAGCAGCTCGGGGGGAGCCTACGAGCAGTACTTC. This encodes CASSSGGAYEQYF.

About this clone itself: The germline gene is not matched at one end of the junction; a read error may be the cause. The chain uses TRBV7-2 and TRBJ2-7; weak D call: TRBD1 (6 bases). CDR3 size: 12 residues. The germline V gene encodes CDR1 SGHTA and CDR2 FQGNSA. This CDR3 reads CASSYSGDQLFF. The CDR3 bases are TGTGCCAGCAGCTATTCAGGGGACCAACTCTTCTTC.

The J gene is TRBJ2-1, the V gene TRBV9; D is possibly TRBD2 (6 bases). Germline lookup yields CDR1 SGDLS and CDR2 YYNGEE. CDR3 length equals 18 residues. V dropped 0 bases and J dropped 4 bases, with 20 bases sitting between them. CDR3 region: CASSVGGKRATLYNEQFF. The CDR3, as DNA: TGTGCCAGCAGCGTAGGGGGGAAGCGGGCGACCCTATACAATGAGCAGTTCTTC.

The V and J genes are TRBV15 and TRBJ2-1; 7 bases are shared with TRBD2. The germline V gene encodes CDR1 LNHNV and CDR2 YYDKDF (reference sequence). The CDR3 is 14 residues long. Trimming removed 3 bases from V and 5 bases from J; junction bases left unmatched: 4. The CDR3 sequence: CATSRGLADNEQFF. CDR3 coding DNA: TGTGCCACCAGCAGGGGGCTAGCGGACAATGAGCAGTTCTTC.

This chain links TRBV7-9 with TRBJ2-4; 8 bases are a match to TRBD1. J gave up 11 bases and V 8 bases, and 8 bases lay outside the gene matches. CDR3 length: 12 amino acids. CDR1 is SEHNR, CDR2 FQNEAQ, per germline (reference sequence). CDR3 loop: CASRGQGGFQYF. DNA of the CDR3: TGTGCCAGCCGAGGACAGGGAGGATTTCAGTACTTC.

The chain employs TRBV6-5 and TRBJ2-1; no definite D call. V lost 2 bases and J 5 bases, leaving 16 bases between the germline ends. Germline V lookup: CDR1 MNHEY, CDR2 SVGAGI. The CDR3 runs to 16 residues. The CDR3 nucleotides are TGTGCCAGCAGTTACCCGAGTGGCGGTCGTGACAATGAGCAGTTCTTC. It yields the protein CASSYPSGGRDNEQFF.

The chain recombines TRBV4-1 with TRBJ2-7; tentatively, D is TRBD1 (5 bases). The germline CDR1 and CDR2 sequences are MGHRA and YSYEKL. V lost 2 bases, J lost 3 bases, and 11 bases lay in between. CDR3 length: 14 residues. This chain's CDR3 is CASSQRQSVYEQYF. The CDR3 DNA reads as TGCGCCAGCAGCCAAAGACAGAGCGTCTACGAGCAGTACTTC.

The chain carries TRBV7-9 and TRBJ2-5; D is uncertain. Between the trimmed V and J ends, which lost 5 bases and 6 bases, there was a span of 19 bases. This CDR3 region has 15 residues. Germline values: CDR1 SEHNR, CDR2 FQNEAQ (reference sequence). DNA for the CDR3: TGTGCCAGCAGCCCCCCCGTGGAAGGCGGTAAGACCCAGTACTTC. Translated: CASSPPVEGGKTQYF.

This chain connects TRBV9 to TRBJ2-1, with 10 bases fitting TRBD2. The CDR3 extends over 15 amino acids. The germline gives CDR1 SGDLS, CDR2 YYNGEE. V shed 3 bases and J 3 bases; nucleotides not matched to a gene: 3. The CDR3 loop is CASSAASGGYNEQFF. The CDR3 coding sequence is TGTGCCAGCAGCGCAGCTAGCGGGGGCTACAATGAGCAGTTCTTC.

The gene calls are TRBV19 and TRBJ2-3, with unresolved D. Looked up from germline, CDR1 is LNHDA and CDR2 is SQIVND (reference sequence). Trimming cost V 5 bases and J 3 bases, with 12 bases left between them. This CDR3 contains 14 residues. This CDR3 reads CASSPSASTDTQYF. The CDR3 DNA follows: TGTGCCAGTAGTCCATCAGCCTCAACAGATACGCAGTATTTT.

V and J are TRBV14 and TRBJ1-5; TRBD1 might be the D (6 bases). In germline, CDR1 is SGHDN, CDR2 FVKESK. The CDR3 spans 20 residues. V lost 1 base and J 5 bases, leaving 27 bases between the germline ends. CDR3 amino acids: CASSQVWKGGTAGGDQPQHF. Written as DNA, the CDR3 is TGTGCCAGCAGCCAAGTATGGAAGGGGGGGACGGCCGGAGGGGATCAGCCCCAGCATTTT.

This sequence joins TRBV25-1 and TRBJ2-7; the D is unclear. The CDR3 is 11 amino acids. Per germline, CDR1 MGHDK and CDR2 SYGVNS. Trimming left V 2 bases short and J 5 bases short, with 4 bases between. The CDR3 is CASSEGHEQYF. CDR3 coding DNA: TGTGCCAGCAGTGAAGGCCACGAGCAGTACTTC.